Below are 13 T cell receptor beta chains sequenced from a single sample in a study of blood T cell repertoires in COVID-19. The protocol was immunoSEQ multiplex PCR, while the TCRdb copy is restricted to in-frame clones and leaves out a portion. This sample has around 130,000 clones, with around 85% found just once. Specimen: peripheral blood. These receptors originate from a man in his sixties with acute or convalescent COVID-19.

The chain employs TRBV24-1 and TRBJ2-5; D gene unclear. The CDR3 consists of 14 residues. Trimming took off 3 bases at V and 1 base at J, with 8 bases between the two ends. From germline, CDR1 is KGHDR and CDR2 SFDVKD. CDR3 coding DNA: TGTGCCACCAGTGATCGCGGAGTCCAAGAGACCCAGTACTTC. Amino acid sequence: CATSDRGVQETQYF.

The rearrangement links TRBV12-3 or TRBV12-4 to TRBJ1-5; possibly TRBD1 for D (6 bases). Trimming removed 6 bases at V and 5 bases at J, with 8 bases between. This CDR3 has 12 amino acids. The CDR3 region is CASSAGDQPQHF. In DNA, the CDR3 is TGTGCCAGCAGCGCAGGGGATCAGCCCCAGCATTTT.

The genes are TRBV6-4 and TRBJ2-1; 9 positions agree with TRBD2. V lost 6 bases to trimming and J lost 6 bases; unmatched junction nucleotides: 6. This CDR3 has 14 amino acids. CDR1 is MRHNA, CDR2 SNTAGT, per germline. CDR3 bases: TGTGCCAGCAGGTTAGCGGGAGAAAGCAATGAGCAGTTCTTC. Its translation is CASRLAGESNEQFF.

The CDR3: CASSINRGSNQPQHF. As DNA, the CDR3 is TGTGCCAGTAGTATTAATAGAGGGTCCAATCAGCCCCAGCATTTT. The chain combines TRBV19 with TRBJ1-5; D uncertain. This CDR3 is 15 amino acids long. V was shortened by 3 bases and J by 3 bases, with 12 bases between the two germline ends. Germline V gene lookup returns CDR1 LNHDA and CDR2 SQIVND (reference sequence).

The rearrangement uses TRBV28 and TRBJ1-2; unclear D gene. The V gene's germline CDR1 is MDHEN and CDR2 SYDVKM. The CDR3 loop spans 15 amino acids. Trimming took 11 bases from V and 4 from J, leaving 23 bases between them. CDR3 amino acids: CAARKASTLGYGYTF. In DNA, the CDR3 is TGTGCCGCACGAAAAGCGAGCACCTTGGGCTATGGCTACACCTTC.

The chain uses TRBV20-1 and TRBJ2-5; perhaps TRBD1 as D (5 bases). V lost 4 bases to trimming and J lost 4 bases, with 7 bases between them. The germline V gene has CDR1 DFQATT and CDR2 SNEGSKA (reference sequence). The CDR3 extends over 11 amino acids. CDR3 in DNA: TGCAGTGCTATAGGGGTAGAGACCCAGTACTTC. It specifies CSAIGVETQYF.

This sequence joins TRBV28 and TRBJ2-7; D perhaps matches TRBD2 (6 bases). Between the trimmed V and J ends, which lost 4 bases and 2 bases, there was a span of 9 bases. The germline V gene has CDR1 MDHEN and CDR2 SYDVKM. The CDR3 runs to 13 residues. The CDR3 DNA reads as TGTGCCAGCAGTTGGGGGGAAGCCTACGAGCAGTACTTC. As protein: CASSWGEAYEQYF. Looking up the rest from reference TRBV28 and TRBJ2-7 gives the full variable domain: DVKVTQSSRYLVKRTGEKVFLECVQDMDHENMFWYRQDPGLGLRLIYFSYDVKMKEKGDIPEGYSVSREKKERFSLILESASTNQTSMYLCASSWGEAYEQYFGPGTRLTVT.

Here the CDR3 DNA reads TGTGCCAGCGGTGGACATGCAACTAATGAAAAACTGTTTTTT. The encoded protein is CASGGHATNEKLFF. The chain links TRBV6-4 to TRBJ1-4; TRBD1 is a possible D gene (5 bases). The CDR3 has 14 amino acids. With 8 bases removed from V and 0 bases from J, the gap between germline ends came to 10 bases. The germline gives CDR1 MRHNA, CDR2 SNTAGT.

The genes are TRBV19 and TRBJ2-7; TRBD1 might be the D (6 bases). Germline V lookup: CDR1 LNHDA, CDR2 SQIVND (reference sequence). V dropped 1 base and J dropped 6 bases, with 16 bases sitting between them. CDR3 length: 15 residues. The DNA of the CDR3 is TGTGCCAGTAGTATAGCCCAGGGGCTCCTCCTCGAGCAGTACTTC. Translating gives CASSIAQGLLLEQYF. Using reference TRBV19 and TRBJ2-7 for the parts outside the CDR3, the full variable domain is DGGITQSPKYLFRKEGQNVTLSCEQNLNHDAMYWYRQDPGQGLRLIYYSQIVNDFQKGDIAEGYSVSREKKESFPLTVTSAQKNPTAFYLCASSIAQGLLLEQYFGPGTRLTVT.

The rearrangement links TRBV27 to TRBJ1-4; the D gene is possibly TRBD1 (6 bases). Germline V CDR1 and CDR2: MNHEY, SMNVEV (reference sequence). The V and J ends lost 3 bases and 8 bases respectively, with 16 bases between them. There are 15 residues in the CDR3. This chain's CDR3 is CASSFRRGIDEKLFF. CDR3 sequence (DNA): TGTGCCAGCAGTTTTAGAAGGGGGATAGACGAAAAACTGTTTTTT.

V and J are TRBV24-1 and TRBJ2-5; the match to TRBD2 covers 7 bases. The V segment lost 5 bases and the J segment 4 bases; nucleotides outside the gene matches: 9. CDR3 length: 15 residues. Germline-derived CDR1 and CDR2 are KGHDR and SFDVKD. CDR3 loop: CATSAHGGGGETQYF. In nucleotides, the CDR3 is TGTGCCACCAGTGCTCATGGGGGGGGAGGAGAGACCCAGTACTTC.

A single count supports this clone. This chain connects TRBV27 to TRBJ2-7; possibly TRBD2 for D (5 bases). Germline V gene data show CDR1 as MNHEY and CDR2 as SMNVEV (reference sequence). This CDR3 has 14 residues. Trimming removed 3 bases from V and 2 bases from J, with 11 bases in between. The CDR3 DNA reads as TGTGCCAGCAGTTTTCGAGACGGGGCCTACGAGCAGTACTTC. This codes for CASSFRDGAYEQYF.

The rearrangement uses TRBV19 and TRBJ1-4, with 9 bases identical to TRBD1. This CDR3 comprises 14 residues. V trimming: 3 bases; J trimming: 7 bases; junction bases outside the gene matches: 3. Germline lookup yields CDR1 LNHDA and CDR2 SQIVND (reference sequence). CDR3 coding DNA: TGTGCCAGTAGTATTGGGACAGGGCCTGAAAAACTGTTTTTT. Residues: CASSIGTGPEKLFF.